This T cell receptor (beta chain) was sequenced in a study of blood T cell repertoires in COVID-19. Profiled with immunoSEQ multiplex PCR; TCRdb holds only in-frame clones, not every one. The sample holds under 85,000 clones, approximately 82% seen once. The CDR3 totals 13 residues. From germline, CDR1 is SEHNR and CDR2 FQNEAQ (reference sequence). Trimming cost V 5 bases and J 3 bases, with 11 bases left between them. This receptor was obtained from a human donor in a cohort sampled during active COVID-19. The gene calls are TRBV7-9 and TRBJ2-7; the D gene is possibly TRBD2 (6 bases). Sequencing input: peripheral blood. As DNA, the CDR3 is TGTGCCAGCAGCAGGCGGGATCTCTACGAGCAGTACTTC. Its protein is CASSRRDLYEQYF.